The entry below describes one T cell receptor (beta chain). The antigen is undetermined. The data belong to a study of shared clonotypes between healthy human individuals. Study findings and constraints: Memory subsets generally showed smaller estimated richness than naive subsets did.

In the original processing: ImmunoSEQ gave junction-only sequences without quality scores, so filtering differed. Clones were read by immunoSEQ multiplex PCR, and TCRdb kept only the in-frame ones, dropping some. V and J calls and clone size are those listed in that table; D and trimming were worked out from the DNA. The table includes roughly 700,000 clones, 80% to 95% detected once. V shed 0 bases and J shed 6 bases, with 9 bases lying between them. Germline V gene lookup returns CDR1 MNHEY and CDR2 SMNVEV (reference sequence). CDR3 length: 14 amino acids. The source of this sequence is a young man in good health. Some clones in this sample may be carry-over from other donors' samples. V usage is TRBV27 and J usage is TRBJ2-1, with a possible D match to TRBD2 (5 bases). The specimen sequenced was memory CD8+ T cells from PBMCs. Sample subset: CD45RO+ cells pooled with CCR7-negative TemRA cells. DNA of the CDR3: TGTGCCAGCAGTTTATCCGGGATTGGCAATGAGCAGTTCTTC. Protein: CASSLSGIGNEQFF.